Listed below are T cell receptor beta chains from one sample, sequenced in a study of OX40 agonist ivuxolimab in advanced cancers. Measured with immunoSEQ multiplex PCR; TCRdb has only the in-frame clones, and not every one. The sample shows some 74,000 clones, roughly 78% of them seen only once. The material sequenced was CD4+ or CD8+ T cells sorted from blood, taken in a trial of the OX40 agonist ivuxolimab. These receptors all come from an adult with an advanced solid tumor such as melanoma, head and neck, liver or kidney cancer. CDR3s include the opening cysteine and the closing phenylalanine or tryptophan. A D gene is named only where the DNA matches it firmly. Part of the rows lack a size; the others show once, few, many or a class for expanded clones.

>NA|few|TRBV6-1|TRBJ1-5
TGTGCCAGCAGTGGGGGGGTAGGGGAACAGCCCCAGCATTTT
CASSGGVGEQPQHF
>TRBD1|NA|TRBV7-6|TRBJ2-5
TGTGCCAGCAGCAAAGTGGGACAGGGAGGGGAGACCCAGTACTTC
CASSKVGQGGETQYF
>NA|NA|TRBV28|TRBJ2-5
TGTGCCAGCAGTTTCCCTAATTCACAAGAGACCCAGTACTTC
CASSFPNSQETQYF
>TRBD2|NA|TRBV6-1|TRBJ2-3
TGTGCCAGCAGTGAGGGACTAGCGAAAGATACGCAGTATTTT
CASSEGLAKDTQYF
>TRBD1|NA|TRBV18|TRBJ1-1
TGTGCCAGCTCACCGGGACAGGAGAACACTGAAGCTTTCTTT
CASSPGQENTEAFF
>NA|few|TRBV19|TRBJ2-2
TGTGCCAGTAAGGAGGGTTGGGTCACCGGGGAGCTGTTTTTT
CASKEGWVTGELFF
>NA|NA|TRBV28|TRBJ1-4
TGTGCCAGCAGTTTAGACGGACGGGCCTCTAATGAAAAACTGTTTTTT
CASSLDGRASNEKLFF
>TRBD1|NA|TRBV7-9|TRBJ1-2
TGTGCCAGCAGCTCCGGGACAGGGGACTATGGCTACACCTTC
CASSSGTGDYGYTF
>NA|once|TRBV27|TRBJ1-1
TGTGCCAGCAGTTTGAGGAAGGGGGGGCTAAGGAACACTGAAGCTTTCTTT
CASSLRKGGLRNTEAFF
>TRBD2|NA|TRBV7-2|TRBJ2-7
TGTGCCAGCCGACGATCGGGACTAGTTTCGGAAGAGCAGTACTTC
CASRRSGLVSEEQYF
>TRBD2|NA|TRBV13|TRBJ2-7
TGTGCCAGCAGCCCCGGGGGGAGGGACGAGCAGTACTTC
CASSPGGRDEQYF
>TRBD2|NA|TRBV6-5|TRBJ2-2
TGTGCCAGCGGGGGAGCGGCGGGAGTAACCGGGGAGCTGTTTTTT
CASGGAAGVTGELFF
>TRBD1|NA|TRBV7-9|TRBJ1-6
TGTGCCAGCAGCCCGGACAGGGACGGATCACCCCTCCACTTT
CASSPDRDGSPLHF
>NA|NA|TRBV6-6|TRBJ1-1
TGTGCCAGCAGTTTTATTGGGACGGCGAACACTGAAGCTTTCTTT
CASSFIGTANTEAFF
>NA|NA|TRBV2|TRBJ1-6
TGTGCCAGCAGTGAAGCGCTTCGACAGACCGATAATTCACCCCTCCACTTT
CASSEALRQTDNSPLHF
>NA|NA|TRBV10-3|TRBJ1-5
TGTGCCATCAGTGCGGAGGGGAGGGAGCCCCAGCATTTT
CAISAEGREPQHF
>TRBD1|once|TRBV9|TRBJ1-2
TGTGCCAGCACCAGCCCGGGACAGGATGGCTACACCTTC
CASTSPGQDGYTF
>NA|NA|TRBV7-2|TRBJ1-6
TGTGCCAGCAGACCAGCGTCTCTTTATAATTCACCCCTCCACTTT
CASRPASLYNSPLHF
>NA|NA|TRBV11-2|TRBJ2-7
TGTGCCAGCAGCTTAGCCTTTATAATTTCCTACGAGCAGTACTTC
CASSLAFIISYEQYF
>NA|NA|TRBV27|TRBJ1-1
TGTGCCAGCAGTTCCCCGTCTTCGGCCACTGAAGCTTTCTTT
CASSSPSSATEAFF
>NA|NA|TRBV5-6|TRBJ2-5
TGTGCCAGCAGCCCGCTGGGGTACCAAGAGACCCAGTACTTC
CASSPLGYQETQYF
>NA|NA|TRBV4-2|TRBJ2-6
TGTGCCAGCAGCCCGGGGGACAGTACAGCCTCTGGGGCCAACGTCCTGACTTTC
CASSPGDSTASGANVLTF
>NA|NA|TRBV28|TRBJ2-3
TGTGCCAGCAGTTTTAGCACAGATACGCAGTATTTT
CASSFSTDTQYF
>NA|NA|TRBV7-2|TRBJ1-3
TGTGCCAGCAGCTTATGGGGCACTGGAAACACCATATATTTT
CASSLWGTGNTIYF
>NA|NA|TRBV7-6|TRBJ2-2
TGTGCCAGCAGCCCCCCCCCGCACAGGGAGCTGTTTTTT
CASSPPPHRELFF
>TRBD1|NA|TRBV4-2|TRBJ2-7
TGTGCCAGCAGCCAAGATCTAGCGACAGGGGGGACTTACGAGCAGTACTTC
CASSQDLATGGTYEQYF
>NA|few|TRBV6-5|TRBJ1-4
TGTGCTGCAAGTCCACAGCCTAATGAAAAACTGTTTTTT
CAASPQPNEKLFF
>TRBD2|NA|TRBV29-1|TRBJ2-1
TGCAGCGTTGGGGCTAGCGGCTACAATGAGCAGTTCTTC
CSVGASGYNEQFF
>TRBD1|NA|TRBV5-1|TRBJ1-2
TGCGCCAGCAGCTTGGGGACAGGGATCTATGGCTACACCTTC
CASSLGTGIYGYTF
>NA|NA|TRBV6-5|TRBJ1-2
TGTGCCAGCAGTTACTCGCAACAGGGAGGCTATGGCTACACCTTC
CASSYSQQGGYGYTF
>TRBD1|NA|TRBV18|TRBJ1-5
TGTGCCAGCTCACCCGGACAGGGTAGCAATCAGCCCCAGCATTTT
CASSPGQGSNQPQHF
>TRBD1|NA|TRBV4-1|TRBJ1-2
TGCGCCAGCAGCCAAGAGGACAGGAGAATTTATGGCTACACCTTC
CASSQEDRRIYGYTF
>NA|NA|TRBV2|TRBJ2-7
TGTGCCAGCAGTGTCTTCCGGACCTACGAGCAGTACTTC
CASSVFRTYEQYF
>NA|NA|TRBV2|TRBJ2-2
TGTGCCAGCGGTAAGAGGAAAACGAACACCGGGGAGCTGTTTTTT
CASGKRKTNTGELFF
>NA|once|TRBV27|TRBJ1-1
TGTGCCAGCAGATCCTTCAACTCGAACACTGAAGCTTTCTTT
CASRSFNSNTEAFF
>TRBD2|NA|TRBV4-2|TRBJ2-3
TGTGCCAGCAGCCAGACAGGACTAGCGGGAGGGCAGCCAGATACGCAGTATTTT
CASSQTGLAGGQPDTQYF
>NA|NA|TRBV28|TRBJ2-7
TGTGCCACCGTGTTCGGACGGTTTACCTACGAGCAGTACTTC
CATVFGRFTYEQYF
>NA|NA|TRBV12-5|TRBJ2-5
TGTGCTAGTGGTTTGGACCGGGAACAGACCCAGTACTTC
CASGLDREQTQYF
>TRBD1|NA|TRBV7-3|TRBJ2-5
TGTGCCAGCAGCCTGGGACGGACAGGCCAAGAGACCCAGTACTTC
CASSLGRTGQETQYF
>NA|NA|TRBV7-2|TRBJ2-3
TGTGCCAGCAGCTTAAACAGGGGGGGAGATACGCAGTATTTT
CASSLNRGGDTQYF
>TRBD2|NA|TRBV15|TRBJ2-1
TGTGCCACCAGCAGAGATGGTGGAGCGGGGGACCGGAAGCAGTTCTTC
CATSRDGGAGDRKQFF
>NA|NA|TRBV28|TRBJ1-2
TGTGCCAGCAGTTTATTGGGGGAGGGGTATGGCTACACCTTC
CASSLLGEGYGYTF
>NA|NA|TRBV5-6|TRBJ2-6
TGTGCCAGCAGCTTGGCTCAAAGCTCTGGGGCCAACGTCCTGACTTTC
CASSLAQSSGANVLTF
>NA|NA|TRBV2|TRBJ1-5
TGTGCCAGCAGTGAAGCCTGGGGCCTTAATCAGCCCCAGCATTTT
CASSEAWGLNQPQHF
>NA|NA|TRBV28|TRBJ2-7
TGTGCCAGCACCTTCCCGGGGGCAGGCTCCTACGAGCAGTACTTC
CASTFPGAGSYEQYF
>NA|NA|TRBV7-8|TRBJ2-7
TGTGCCTGTGGGGACCCCGGCTACGAGCAGTACTTC
CACGDPGYEQYF
>NA|NA|TRBV5-5|TRBJ2-5
TGTGCCAGCAGCCGACCGGGCCCAGAAGAGACCCAGTACTTC
CASSRPGPEETQYF
>NA|NA|TRBV7-9|TRBJ1-2
TGTGCCAGCAGCCCCCCCCAGGGCGGCTACACCTTC
CASSPPQGGYTF
>NA|NA|TRBV13|TRBJ1-4
TGTGCCAGCAGCTCCACCCGGGGGGCGCAGGCTAATGAAAAACTGTTTTTT
CASSSTRGAQANEKLFF
>TRBD1|NA|TRBV2|TRBJ2-7
TGTGCCAGCAGAGTTACAGGGGGCGGCTACTACGAGCAGTACTTC
CASRVTGGGYYEQYF
>NA|NA|TRBV2|TRBJ1-1
TGTGCCAGCAGTGGGGTGGGGCGTGTTCCGGACACTGAAGCTTTCTTT
CASSGVGRVPDTEAFF
>NA|NA|TRBV28|TRBJ2-1
TGTGCCAGCAGCTCGGGGGGCCGTCGGTTCTTC
CASSSGGRRFF
>NA|NA|TRBV5-1|TRBJ1-2
TGCGCCAGCAGCTTTGGGGAGTTCGGTGGCTACACCTTC
CASSFGEFGGYTF
>NA|NA|TRBV11-1|TRBJ2-6
TGTGCCAGCAGCTTAGCTTGGCGGGCAACTTCTGGGGCCAACGTCCTGACTTTC
CASSLAWRATSGANVLTF
>TRBD2|NA|TRBV19|TRBJ2-1
TGTGCCAGCAATACTGGGGCTAGCGGGAGAGATGAGCAGTTCTTC
CASNTGASGRDEQFF
>NA|once|TRBV6-5|TRBJ2-3
TGTGCCAGCAGCCCTACATCAGATACGCAGTATTTT
CASSPTSDTQYF
>NA|NA|TRBV2|TRBJ2-3
TGTGCCAGCAGGGAAAAGACTAGTCCCGATACGCAGTATTTT
CASREKTSPDTQYF
>TRBD1|NA|TRBV18|TRBJ1-1
TGTGCCAGCTCACCTGTGGGACAGGGGATTGAAGCTTTCTTT
CASSPVGQGIEAFF
>TRBD2|NA|TRBV2|TRBJ2-5
TGTGCCAGCAGTGGACTGACTAGCCTCGGGACCCAGTACTTC
CASSGLTSLGTQYF